Included here is one T cell receptor (beta chain) sequence, with context. V lost 6 bases to trimming and J lost 1 base; unmatched junction nucleotides: 5. Germline-derived CDR1 and CDR2 are LNHDA and SQIVND (reference sequence). CDR3 size: 14 residues. Profiling relied on immunoSEQ multiplex PCR, and the TCRdb table lists in-frame clones only, not all of them. In the table there are roughly 2,300,000 clones, around 93% of which are singletons. This entry is derived from a study of shared clonotypes between healthy human individuals. The V gene is TRBV19, the J gene TRBJ1-1; 7 nucleotides agree with TRBD1. This receptor was taken from a man between 18 and 29 years old in good health. Some clones in this sample may be carry-over from other donors' samples. The specimen was naive CD4+ T cells from PBMCs. The subset here: CD45RA+ positively selected. The chain's CDR3 is CASSAGQRNTEAFF. CDR3 bases: TGTGCCAGTAGCGCGGGACAGAGGAACACTGAAGCTTTCTTT.